Listed here are 21 T cell receptor beta chains from one sample, sequenced in a study of cytomegalovirus exposure and HLA in healthy donors. Vbeta (60) and Jbeta (13) primers were used in the PCR. Assay: immunoSEQ multiplex PCR; the TCRdb copy retains only in-frame clones and omits some. The table lists 150,000 to 200,000 clones, around 83% of them singletons. Sequencing input: PBMCs. The source is a young man in good health and CMV-seropositive.

The chain carries TRBV29-1 and TRBJ1-1; D remains ambiguous. Trimming left V 1 base short and J 2 bases short, with 8 bases between. The CDR3 consists of 13 residues. Germline V lookup: CDR1 SQVTM, CDR2 ANQGSEA. CDR3 in amino acids: CSVEGPVNTEAFF. Here the CDR3 DNA reads TGCAGCGTTGAAGGGCCTGTAAACACTGAAGCTTTCTTT.

This chain links TRBV5-5 with TRBJ1-4; 8 bases are a match to TRBD1. In germline, CDR1 is SGHKS, CDR2 YYEKEE (reference sequence). V shed 2 bases, J shed 8 bases, and the junction held 11 bases outside the gene matches. This CDR3 spans 16 amino acids. The CDR3 nucleotides are TGTGCCAGCAGCTTAAACCCCAACAGGGGGAGAGAAAAACTGTTTTTT. Protein product: CASSLNPNRGREKLFF.

V is TRBV9 and J is TRBJ1-3; 10 bases are shared with TRBD1. From germline, CDR1 is SGDLS and CDR2 YYNGEE. V shed 4 bases, J shed 6 bases, and the junction held 7 bases outside the gene matches. The CDR3 length is 15 residues. The CDR3: CASSPRQGAENTIYF. The DNA of the CDR3 is TGTGCCAGCAGCCCTAGACAGGGGGCGGAAAACACCATATATTTT. The whole variable domain, filled in from reference TRBV9 and TRBJ1-3, reads DSGVTQTPKHLITATGQRVTLRCSPRSGDLSVYWYQQSLDQGLQFLIQYYNGEERAKGNILERFSAQQFPDLHSELNLSSLELGDSALYFCASSPRQGAENTIYFGEGSWLTVV.

With regard to this clone: The junction departs from the called germline gene at one end, perhaps through a read error. CDR3 sequence: CASSLEANQETQYF. The DNA for the CDR3 is TGTGCTAGCAGCTTAGAAGCGAACCAAGAGACCCAGTACTTC. The V call is TRBV7-7, the J call TRBJ2-5; D gene unclear. Germline V gene data show CDR1 as SSHAT and CDR2 as FNYEAQ (reference sequence). The CDR3 runs to 14 residues.

The rearrangement links TRBV18 to TRBJ1-4; no reliable D call. Germline loops: CDR1 KGHSH, CDR2 LQKENI. CDR3 length: 12 residues. With 7 bases removed from V and 0 bases from J, the gap between germline ends came to 3 bases. The CDR3 coding sequence is TGTGCCAGCTTCTCAACTAATGAAAAACTGTTTTTT. Protein: CASFSTNEKLFF.

Remarks on this clone: Within the sample, other DNA sequences also encode this same CDR3. The V and J genes are TRBV5-1 and TRBJ2-7; no firm D call. This CDR3 region has 14 residues. V dropped 0 bases and J dropped 0 bases, with 7 bases sitting between them. CDR1 SGHRS and CDR2 YFSETQ come from the germline V gene. The CDR3, as DNA: TGCGCCAGCAGCTTGGTGGCAGGCTCCTACGAGCAGTACTTC. This gives the protein CASSLVAGSYEQYF.

The V and J genes are TRBV13 and TRBJ2-1; a possible D gene is TRBD1 (6 bases). This CDR3 is built from 15 residues. The germline gives CDR1 PRHDT, CDR2 FYEKMQ (reference sequence). V lost 2 bases, J lost 7 bases, and 15 bases lay in between. CDR3 coding DNA: TGTGCCAGCAGCTTATACAGGGACCTTTGGAATGAGCAGTTCTTC. It codes for CASSLYRDLWNEQFF. Full variable domain (outside the CDR3, taken from reference TRBV13 and TRBJ2-1): AAGVIQSPRHLIKEKRETATLKCYPIPRHDTVYWYQQGPGQDPQFLISFYEKMQSDKGSIPDRFSAQQFSDYHSELNMSSLELGDSALYFCASSLYRDLWNEQFFGPGTRLTVL.

J is TRBJ2-7 and V is TRBV11-2, with a tentative D call TRBD1 (5 bases). Germline CDR1 reads SGHAT; CDR2 reads FQNNGV. The CDR3 consists of 14 residues. Trimming removed 0 bases at V and 6 bases at J, with 12 bases between. The CDR3 DNA reads TGTGCCAGCAGCTTAGAGGGGCCCCTAGTCGAGCAGTACTTC. Its translation: CASSLEGPLVEQYF. Using reference TRBV11-2 and TRBJ2-7 for the parts outside the CDR3, the full variable domain is EAGVAQSPRYKIIEKRQSVAFWCNPISGHATLYWYQQILGQGPKLLIQFQNNGVVDDSQLPKDRFSAERLKGVDSTLKIQPAKLEDSAVYLCASSLEGPLVEQYFGPGTRLTVT.

The chain has TRBV6-5 and TRBJ2-1, with a possible D match to TRBD2 (5 bases). Germline assignment: CDR1 MNHEY and CDR2 SVGAGI. CDR3 length equals 14 residues. Trimming cost V 4 bases and J 2 bases, with 9 bases left between them. Here the CDR3 DNA reads TGTGCCAGCAGTTTCTCCGGGACCTACAATGAGCAGTTCTTC. This sequence encodes CASSFSGTYNEQFF.

The chain is built from TRBV5-6 and TRBJ2-7, with 9 bases matching TRBD1. The germline gives CDR1 SGHDT, CDR2 YYEEEE. This CDR3 is built from 14 residues. V gave up 7 bases and J gave up 3 bases; unmatched junction bases: 8. CDR3 sequence reads: CASSDGTGNYEQYF. CDR3 DNA: TGTGCCAGCTCGGACGGGACAGGGAACTACGAGCAGTACTTC.

The chain uses TRBV9 and TRBJ2-2; D possibly corresponds to TRBD2 (5 bases). CDR3 length: 13 amino acids. The germline V gene encodes CDR1 SGDLS and CDR2 YYNGEE. V shed 2 bases and J shed 5 bases, with 7 bases lying between them. DNA for the CDR3: TGTGCCAGCAGCGTGGACTTGACCGGGGAGCTGTTTTTT. This encodes CASSVDLTGELFF. Combining the CDR3 with reference TRBV9 and TRBJ2-2 gives the whole variable domain DSGVTQTPKHLITATGQRVTLRCSPRSGDLSVYWYQQSLDQGLQFLIQYYNGEERAKGNILERFSAQQFPDLHSELNLSSLELGDSALYFCASSVDLTGELFFGEGSRLTVL.

This chain connects TRBV7-2 to TRBJ1-1; TRBD1 aligns across 9 bases. Looked up from germline, CDR1 is SGHTA and CDR2 is FQGNSA. The CDR3 extends over 16 amino acids. V was pared by 5 bases and J by 2 bases, with 9 bases of the junction left unmatched. CDR3 nucleotide sequence: TGTGCCAGCAGCCGACAAGCGGGACAGGGCAACACTGAAGCTTTCTTT. Translated, it gives CASSRQAGQGNTEAFF.

The chain uses TRBV27 and TRBJ1-2, with a possible D match to TRBD1 (6 bases). CDR1 is MNHEY, CDR2 SMNVEV, per germline (reference sequence). This CDR3 has 15 amino acids. V lost 5 bases to trimming and J lost 4 bases, with 17 bases between them. In nucleotides, the CDR3 is TGTGCCAGCAGTGATTACAGGGAGGGGATCTATGGCTACACCTTC. Its translation: CASSDYREGIYGYTF.

In regard to this clone: A read error may produce the germline difference seen at one junction end. The V and J genes are TRBV6-1 and TRBJ2-4; 8 bases line up with TRBD2. The CDR3 consists of 16 residues. Per the germline V gene, CDR1 is MNHNS and CDR2 is SASEGT. The CDR3 loop reads CASSEPTRLAQNSQYF. The CDR3 coding sequence is TGTGCCAGCAGTGAACCCACCCGACTAGCGCAAAACAGTCAGTACTTC.

The chain links TRBV7-8 to TRBJ1-1; TRBD1 is a possible D gene (5 bases). CDR3 length: 15 amino acids. CDR1 is SGHVS and CDR2 is FQNEAQ in the germline V gene. V gave up 6 bases and J gave up 7 bases, with 21 bases separating them. The CDR3 region has the DNA TGTGCCAGCAGTCTTGGTGGTTCGGGGGGGATTGAAGCTTTCTTT. It yields the protein CASSLGGSGGIEAFF. Variable domain in full (rest from reference TRBV7-8 and TRBJ1-1): GAGVSQSPRYKVAKRGQDVALRCDPISGHVSLFWYQQALGQGPEFLTYFQNEAQLDKSGLPSDRFFAERPEGSVSTLKIQRTQQEDSAVYLCASSLGGSGGIEAFFGQGTRLTVV.

The chain is built from TRBV18 and TRBJ2-7; possible D gene TRBD1, 6 bases. The CDR3 sequence is 14 residues long. Per the germline V gene, CDR1 is KGHSH and CDR2 is LQKENI. Deletions cut 3 bases from V and 2 bases from J, with 11 bases between. The CDR3 bases are TGTGCCAGCTCACCGTTTCAGGGGACCTACGAGCAGTACTTC. Its translation: CASSPFQGTYEQYF.

This rearrangement joins TRBV30 to TRBJ2-4; 8 positions match TRBD1. The CDR3 loop spans 13 amino acids. Trimming at V came to 1 base and at J to 8 bases, leaving 4 bases not matched to a gene. From germline, CDR1 is GTSNPN and CDR2 SVGIG (reference sequence). The CDR3 nucleotides read TGTGCCTGGAGTGGGGGACAGGCGGACATTCAGTACTTC. Translation: CAWSGGQADIQYF.

The chain uses TRBV19 and TRBJ1-6, with D possibly TRBD1 on 5 matching bases. The CDR3 consists of 15 residues. The V end lost 3 bases, the J end lost 10 bases, and 16 bases lay between the germline ends. Germline loops: CDR1 LNHDA, CDR2 SQIVND (reference sequence). This CDR3 is CASSIGSSQGSPLHF. CDR3 nucleotide sequence: TGTGCCAGTAGTATCGGTTCTTCCCAGGGATCACCCCTCCACTTT. Variable domain in full (rest from reference TRBV19 and TRBJ1-6): DGGITQSPKYLFRKEGQNVTLSCEQNLNHDAMYWYRQDPGQGLRLIYYSQIVNDFQKGDIAEGYSVSREKKESFPLTVTSAQKNPTAFYLCASSIGSSQGSPLHFGNGTRLTVT.

The table lists this clone with a count of one. The V and J genes are TRBV6-1 and TRBJ1-3, with D possibly matching TRBD1 (6 bases). V gave up 7 bases and J gave up 1 base, with 11 bases separating them. CDR3 length: 14 amino acids. The germline CDR1 and CDR2 sequences are MNHNS and SASEGT. The CDR3 DNA reads as TGTGCCAGCAAAGGACAGACGTCTGGAAACACCATATATTTT. Amino acids: CASKGQTSGNTIYF.

V and J are TRBV7-6 and TRBJ1-1; D not resolved. CDR1 is SGHVS, CDR2 FNYEAQ, per germline. Trimming stripped 1 base from V and 7 bases from J, with 7 bases between. The CDR3 has 12 residues. The CDR3 loop reads CASSLGASEAFF. In nucleotides, the CDR3 is TGTGCCAGCAGCTTAGGGGCCAGTGAAGCTTTCTTT.

The rearrangement links TRBV2 to TRBJ1-4; D gene uncertain. This CDR3 has 16 amino acids. Germline V gives CDR1 SNHLY, CDR2 FYNNEI. The germline V and J ends were trimmed by 3 bases and 0 bases, with 11 bases remaining between them. In DNA form, the CDR3 reads TGTGCCAGCAGTGAGCTGGGCCCGTCAACTAATGAAAAACTGTTTTTT. Translated: CASSELGPSTNEKLFF.